Listed here is a single T cell receptor (beta chain). The data belong to a study of blood T cell repertoires in COVID-19. Study-wide background: Italy, Spain and the United States were the sources of the convalescent and acute COVID-19 samples. T cells, B-cell-depleted T cells, or PBMCs provided the cDNA or gDNA that served as material.

The ends were cut back, 6 bases at V and 4 bases at J, with 24 bases in the middle. The length of the CDR3 is 17 residues. CDR1 and CDR2 (germline): ENHRY, SYGVKD. Some clones are missing from TCRdb's copy, which holds only in-frame ones; the method was immunoSEQ multiplex PCR. The table has 200,000 to 250,000 clones, approximately 85% seen once. The specimen sequenced was peripheral blood. The chain joins TRBV10-3 to TRBJ1-2; D ambiguous. This TCR derives from a woman between 65 and 79 years old with COVID-19, enrolled during active disease. The DNA for the CDR3 is TGTGCCATCAGACCGAACGACGCAGGAACCTCCTCCTATGGCTACACCTTC. This sequence encodes CAIRPNDAGTSSYGYTF.